A selection of T cell receptor beta chains follows, all from one sample in a study of blood T cell repertoires in COVID-19. Profiling relied on immunoSEQ multiplex PCR, and the TCRdb table lists in-frame clones only, not all of them. Of 66,000 or so clones listed, about 82% are singletons. Specimen: peripheral blood. Source of these receptors: a man aged 50-59 years with active COVID-19. The CDR3 runs from the conserved cysteine through the conserved F or W. A D gene is named only where the DNA matches it firmly. Clone size is shown for a subset of rows, as once, few, many or a class of expanded clone.

>TRBV12-5|few|14|TRBJ2-3|TRBD2
CASGRTSGTDTQYF
TGTGCTAGTGGAAGGACTAGCGGCACAGATACGCAGTATTTT
>TRBV5-1|NA|14|TRBJ2-1|TRBD2
CASSLGLAGNEQFF
TGCGCCAGCAGCCTAGGGCTAGCGGGCAATGAGCAGTTCTTC
>TRBV5-1|NA|15|TRBJ1-6|NA
CASTPRGSYNSPLHF
TGCGCCAGCACCCCCAGGGGCTCCTATAATTCACCCCTCCACTTT
>TRBV24-1|NA|15|TRBJ2-5|TRBD1
CATSDPGQGQETQYF
TGTGCCACCAGTGATCCTGGACAGGGGCAAGAGACCCAGTACTTC
>TRBV5-1|NA|13|TRBJ2-5|NA
CASSMDTQETQYF
TGCGCCAGCAGCATGGACACGCAAGAGACCCAGTACTTC
>TRBV6-2/TRBV6-3|NA|19|TRBJ2-1|TRBD2
CASSYSPKVSTSGVHEQFF
TGTGCCAGCAGTTACTCCCCGAAGGTCAGCACTAGCGGGGTGCATGAGCAGTTCTTC
>TRBV9|NA|16|TRBJ2-6|NA
CASSLRGGSGANVLTF
TGTGCCAGCAGCTTAAGAGGAGGCTCTGGGGCCAACGTCCTGACTTTC
>TRBV3-1/TRBV3-2|once|14|TRBJ2-1|TRBD2
CASSQPAGGDEQFF
TGTGCCAGCAGCCAACCAGCGGGGGGGGATGAGCAGTTCTTC
>TRBV7-9|NA|15|TRBJ2-7|NA
CASGGNFRSSYEQYF
TGTGCCAGCGGAGGTAACTTCAGAAGCTCCTACGAGCAGTACTTC
>TRBV19|NA|12|TRBJ2-3|NA
CASSISVDTQYF
TGTGCCAGTAGTATTTCCGTGGATACGCAGTATTTT
>TRBV9|NA|16|TRBJ2-1|NA
CASSVEEGGGLREQFF
TGTGCCAGCAGCGTAGAGGAGGGTGGGGGACTCCGAGAGCAGTTCTTC
>TRBV19|few|18|TRBJ1-2|TRBD1
CASSTLRTGGSSNYGYTF
TGTGCCAGTAGTACCTTAAGGACAGGGGGCTCCAGTAACTATGGCTACACCTTC
>TRBV11-2|NA|14|TRBJ1-2|TRBD1
CASSLRDRASGYTF
TGTGCCAGCAGCCTACGGGACAGGGCAAGTGGCTACACCTTC
>TRBV2|NA|15|TRBJ1-5|TRBD1
CASSLNRGSNQPQHF
TGTGCCAGCAGCCTAAACAGGGGGAGCAATCAGCCCCAGCATTTT
>TRBV3-1/TRBV3-2|NA|19|TRBJ2-1|TRBD2
CASSQGTSGAAGPYNEQFF
TGTGCCAGCAGCCAAGGGACTAGCGGGGCGGCGGGCCCCTACAATGAGCAGTTCTTC
>TRBV5-6|NA|16|TRBJ2-2|TRBD1
CASSWGTGANTGELFF
TGTGCCAGCAGCTGGGGGACAGGGGCGAACACCGGGGAGCTGTTTTTT
>TRBV3-1/TRBV3-2|few|16|TRBJ1-2|NA
CASSPRQVEANYGYTF
TGTGCCAGCAGCCCCCGCCAAGTTGAAGCCAACTATGGCTACACCTTC
>TRBV5-8|once|15|TRBJ2-5|TRBD2
CASSPGGRGKETQYF
TGTGCCAGCAGCCCTGGCGGGAGGGGAAAGGAGACCCAGTACTTC
>TRBV5-4|NA|17|TRBJ2-1|TRBD2
CASSTPGVRGVYNEQFF
TGTGCCAGCAGCACCCCGGGTGTGCGGGGGGTATACAATGAGCAGTTCTTC
>TRBV10-3|NA|12|TRBJ2-7|NA
CAISADRGEQYF
TGTGCCATCAGTGCGGACCGGGGGGAGCAGTACTTC
>TRBV11-3|NA|16|TRBJ2-3|NA
CASSRGQSSSTDTQYF
TGTGCCAGCAGTCGAGGACAGTCTTCTAGCACAGATACGCAGTATTTT
>TRBV2|NA|14|TRBJ1-2|TRBD1
CASSDATGGYGYTF
TGTGCCAGCAGTGATGCGACAGGGGGTTATGGCTACACCTTC
>TRBV18|NA|16|TRBJ2-3|NA
CASSPPAGAFTDTQYF
TGTGCCAGCTCACCGCCGGCGGGGGCCTTCACAGATACGCAGTATTTT
>TRBV6-5|NA|14|TRBJ2-7|TRBD1
CASSYSGQADEQYF
TGTGCCAGCAGTTACTCGGGACAGGCAGACGAGCAGTACTTC
>TRBV6-5|few|14|TRBJ1-1|NA
CASTMGPKNTEAFF
TGTGCCAGCACCATGGGGCCCAAGAACACTGAAGCTTTCTTT
>TRBV7-9|NA|15|TRBJ1-4|NA
CATGDSSATNEKLFF
TGTGCCACGGGGGACTCCAGCGCAACTAATGAAAAACTGTTTTTT
>TRBV15|NA|13|TRBJ1-6|TRBD1
CATSRDRDSPLHF
TGTGCCACCAGCAGGGACAGGGATTCACCCCTCCACTTT
>TRBV9|NA|14|TRBJ1-5|TRBD1
CASSIGTGNQPQHF
TGTGCCAGCAGCATCGGGACAGGGAATCAGCCCCAGCATTTT